The present T cell receptor (beta chain) was sequenced within a study of shared T cell receptors in the human thymus. Clones were read by immunoSEQ multiplex PCR, and TCRdb kept only the in-frame ones, dropping some. The data contain tens of thousands of clones, over 90% of them singletons. This CDR3 has 16 amino acids. The V and J ends lost 4 bases and 10 bases, in that order; junction bases with no gene match: 10. The TCR was taken from a human donor. The sequenced material came from thymocytes. The chain combines TRBV5-7 with TRBJ2-3; 15 bases are shared with TRBD2. TRBV5-7 falls under the ORF class, with uncertain function. CDR3 coding DNA: TGTGCCAGCAGCACCGGGACTAGCGGGGGGCCAGGTGCGCAGTATTTT. Protein sequence: CASSTGTSGGPGAQYF.